The entry that follows covers one T cell receptor (beta chain) sequence. This sample is drawn from a study of blood T cell repertoires in COVID-19. The V and J ends lost 2 bases and 3 bases respectively, with 13 bases between them. Germline V gene lookup returns CDR1 LNHDA and CDR2 SQIVND (reference sequence). This CDR3 is built from 15 residues. Sequencing was performed with immunoSEQ multiplex PCR; in TCRdb, only in-frame clones are kept and a portion is missing. The table lists a few hundred thousand clones, 70% to 90% of them singletons. V is TRBV19 and J is TRBJ1-2; D may be TRBD1 (6 bases). This clonotype was sampled from a woman in her sixties or seventies who had recovered from COVID-19. Sequenced sample: PBMCs or T cells enriched from blood (not recorded which). The CDR3 spells CASSINRDNDYGYTF. In DNA, the CDR3 is TGTGCCAGTAGTATAAATCGGGACAATGACTATGGCTACACCTTC.